A selection of T cell receptor beta chains follows, all from one sample in a study of blood T cell repertoires in COVID-19. Data came from immunoSEQ multiplex PCR; TCRdb stores just in-frame clones and leaves some out. The sample gives 150,000 to 200,000 clones, roughly nine tenths of which show up once; around 3.5% is in the top ten. Sequenced input: peripheral blood. These TCRs come from a man between 65 and 85 years old with acute or convalescent COVID-19. Both conserved end residues are part of each CDR3. D genes are given only for firm matches. Some rows mark clone size as missing; the rest say once, few, many or name a class of expanded clone.

>NA|TRBV30|NA|TRBJ1-5
CAWSPTTDQPQHF
TGTGCCTGGAGTCCTACAACAGACCAGCCCCAGCATTTT
>NA|TRBV5-1|TRBD1|TRBJ1-6
CASSQGQENSPLHF
TGCGCCAGCAGCCAAGGACAGGAGAATTCACCCCTCCACTTT
>NA|TRBV7-3|NA|TRBJ2-2
CASSLTVNRDNTGELFF
TGTGCCAGCAGCTTAACTGTTAACAGGGATAACACCGGGGAGCTGTTTTTT
>NA|TRBV7-2|TRBD2|TRBJ2-7
CASSLGRLAGVEQYF
TGTGCCAGCAGCTTAGGTAGGCTAGCGGGGGTCGAGCAGTACTTC
>NA|TRBV7-2|TRBD1|TRBJ1-1
CASSSRAGGDVAFF
TGTGCCAGCAGCTCCCGTGCAGGGGGCGACGTAGCTTTCTTT
>NA|TRBV12-3/TRBV12-4|NA|TRBJ1-6
CASRDSYNSPLHF
TGTGCCAGCAGGGACAGCTATAATTCACCCCTCCACTTT
>few|TRBV4-3|NA|TRBJ1-1
CASSQDRRGGEAFF
TGCGCCAGCAGCCAAGATCGTAGGGGAGGCGAAGCTTTCTTT
>NA|TRBV5-4|NA|TRBJ2-7
CASSLAGQPSYEQYF
TGTGCCAGCAGCTTGGCCGGACAGCCTTCCTACGAGCAGTACTTC
>NA|TRBV10-3|NA|TRBJ1-3
CAISGQGGNTIYF
TGTGCCATCAGTGGGCAGGGGGGAAACACCATATATTTT
>NA|TRBV4-2|NA|TRBJ1-5
CASSQAWDITDGMPQHF
TGTGCCAGCAGCCAAGCTTGGGACATCACAGACGGGATGCCCCAGCATTTT
>NA|TRBV29-1|NA|TRBJ2-7
CSVAVGASFSYEQYF
TGCAGCGTTGCGGTCGGCGCTAGCTTCTCCTACGAGCAGTACTTC